The 29 T cell receptor beta chains below come from one sample, sequenced in a study of T cells after yellow fever vaccination. Each CDR3 protein gets one entry after TCRdb re-called the 5' RACE reads with MiXCR. The sample carries approximately 93,000 distinct CDR3 sequences, about 5.8% recorded once. Sequencing was performed on CD8+ T cells sorted from PBMCs, taken 10 days after the yellow fever booster vaccination. Every receptor here comes from a man aged 18 to 35 who received the YFV17D yellow fever vaccine.

This clonotype turned up a few times. The V and J genes are TRBV6-2 or TRBV6-3 and TRBJ2-7, with D perhaps matching TRBD1 or TRBD2 (5 bases each). The CDR3 contains 13 residues. V was clipped by 2 bases and J by 2 bases, with 7 bases between them. Germline CDR1 MNHEY, CDR2 SVGEGT. The CDR3 here is CASSYGTTYEQYF. In nucleotides, the CDR3 is TGTGCCAGCAGTTACGGGACCACCTACGAGCAGTACTTC.

The gene calls are TRBV12-3 or TRBV12-4 and TRBJ1-4; TRBD1 aligns across 7 bases. The CDR3 extends over 14 amino acids. The trim removed 3 bases at V and 6 bases at J, leaving 4 bases unmatched. This CDR3 reads CASSLTGRYEKLFF. CDR3 bases: TGTGCCAGCAGTTTGACAGGGCGTTATGAAAAACTGTTTTTT.

This clonotype was seen many times. The chain carries TRBV19 and TRBJ1-1, with 10 bases that match TRBD1. Trimming took 6 bases from V and 3 from J; bases not matched to a gene: 4. The CDR3 contains 14 residues. The germline gives CDR1 LNHDA, CDR2 SQIVND (reference sequence). CDR3 sequence: CASRTGGRDTEAFF. The CDR3 bases are TGTGCCAGTAGGACAGGGGGCAGGGACACTGAAGCTTTCTTT.

V is TRBV11-3 and J is TRBJ2-1, with D possibly matching TRBD1 (5 bases). The germline V gene encodes CDR1 SGHNT and CDR2 YENEEA. CDR3 length equals 14 residues. Trimming left V 4 bases short and J 5 bases short, with 12 bases between. The chain's CDR3 is CASSSKGPNNEQFF. CDR3 in DNA: TGTGCCAGCAGCTCGAAGGGGCCCAACAATGAGCAGTTCTTC.

This clonotype came up a few times. This sequence joins TRBV27 and TRBJ2-3; perhaps TRBD1 as D (6 bases). Trimming left V 5 bases short and J 2 bases short, with 11 bases between. CDR3 length: 14 amino acids. The V gene's germline CDR1 is MNHEY and CDR2 SMNVEV (reference sequence). The CDR3 coding sequence is TGTGCCAGCAGTACCAGGGGCTACACAGATACGCAGTATTTT. Translation: CASSTRGYTDTQYF.

The CDR3 is CASSHRQDTGELFF. CDR3 bases: TGCGCCAGCAGCCACAGACAGGACACCGGGGAGCTGTTTTTT. The rearrangement uses TRBV4-1 and TRBJ2-2, with D possibly matching TRBD1 (6 bases). Germline CDR1 and CDR2: MGHRA and YSYEKL. Trimming removed 3 bases from V and 3 bases from J, with 8 bases in between. There are 14 residues in the CDR3.

This rearrangement joins TRBV7-8 to TRBJ2-2; TRBD1 matches at 7 bases. Per the germline V gene, CDR1 is SGHVS and CDR2 is FQNEAQ. This CDR3 comprises 17 residues. V shed 5 bases, J shed 6 bases, and the junction held 15 bases outside the gene matches. As DNA, the CDR3 is TGTGCCAGCAGCAATCCCACACAGGGGCATAGTGCCGGGGAGCTGTTTTTT. Protein: CASSNPTQGHSAGELFF.

This clonotype occurred a few times. This chain links TRBV4-1 with TRBJ2-3, with 7 nucleotides matching TRBD1. Germline values: CDR1 MGHRA, CDR2 YSYEKL. This CDR3 is 16 amino acids long. J lost 4 bases, V lost 2 bases, and 9 bases had no gene match. The CDR3: CASSQRAQGLADTQYF. Here the CDR3 DNA reads TGCGCCAGCAGCCAACGGGCACAGGGGCTCGCAGATACGCAGTATTTT.

The chain recombines TRBV20-1 with TRBJ2-1, with 12 bases lining up with TRBD2. The CDR3 consists of 15 residues. CDR1 is DFQATT and CDR2 is SNEGSKA in the germline V gene (reference sequence). The J segment lost 6 bases and the V segment lost 2 bases, leaving 5 bases of the junction unmatched. The CDR3 bases are TGCAGTGCTAGACCGGGACTAGCGGGTTCCAATGAGCAGTTCTTC. Its translation is CSARPGLAGSNEQFF.

As concerns this clonotype: This may stem from a read error, because a much larger clone lies one nucleotide away. This chain joins TRBV6-2 or TRBV6-3 and TRBJ1-6; D gene uncertain. The length of the CDR3 is 13 residues. Germline V CDR1 and CDR2: MNHEY, SVGEGT. The CDR3 spells CASSYSADSPFHF. The CDR3 region has the DNA TGTGCCAGCAGTTACTCGGCGGATTCACCCTTCCACTTT.

The sample holds a few counts of this clonotype. The rearrangement uses TRBV6-6 and TRBJ2-5; D remains ambiguous. V lost 8 bases, J lost 1 base, and 17 bases lay in between. CDR1 is MNHNY, CDR2 SVGAGI, per germline (reference sequence). This CDR3 spans 15 amino acids. The CDR3: CASGSRDLRQETQYF. The DNA for the CDR3 is TGTGCCAGCGGGTCGCGCGATCTCCGCCAAGAGACCCAGTACTTC.

V gene TRBV6-6 combines with J gene TRBJ2-2; 9 bases are shared with TRBD1. CDR1 is MNHNY, CDR2 SVGAGI, per germline (reference sequence). After removal of 8 bases from V and 10 bases from J, the junction contained 5 bases not matched to a gene. There are 12 residues in the CDR3. The CDR3 region is CASRQGGQELFF. The CDR3 DNA is TGTGCCAGCCGACAGGGGGGGCAGGAGCTGTTTTTT.

The rearrangement joins TRBV6-5 to TRBJ2-7; D unresolved. V dropped 3 bases and J dropped 3 bases, with 9 bases sitting between them. The CDR3 is made up of 13 amino acids. Germline-derived CDR1 and CDR2 are MNHEY and SVGAGI. CDR3 amino acids: CASSYSNFYEQYF. CDR3 nucleotide sequence: TGTGCCAGCAGTTATAGTAACTTCTACGAGCAGTACTTC.

Only a few counts were recorded for this clonotype. The gene calls are TRBV18 and TRBJ2-2; TRBD1 aligns across 9 bases. Germline V gene lookup returns CDR1 KGHSH and CDR2 LQKENI. This CDR3 comprises 14 residues. The J segment lost 9 bases and the V segment lost 1 base, leaving 3 bases of the junction unmatched. The CDR3 region is CASSPRTGARELFF. For the CDR3, the DNA is TGTGCCAGCTCACCACGGACAGGGGCCCGGGAGCTGTTTTTT.

The table lists this clonotype with a few counts. V is TRBV5-1 and J is TRBJ1-4, with D maybe TRBD1 (5 bases). The V end was cut by 4 bases, the J end by 5 bases, with 9 bases between. CDR1 and CDR2 from the germline V gene are SGHRS and YFSETQ. The CDR3 contains 13 residues. This chain's CDR3 is CASSTRQNEKLFF. The CDR3 DNA is TGCGCCAGCAGCACCCGACAGAATGAAAAACTGTTTTTT.

The genes are TRBV29-1 and TRBJ2-1; maybe TRBD2 (6 bases). The germline V and J ends were trimmed by 4 bases and 10 bases, with 14 bases remaining between them. Germline V gene data show CDR1 as SQVTM and CDR2 as ANQGSEA. The CDR3 has 12 residues. Here the CDR3 reads CSVAHGGLEQFF. In DNA form, the CDR3 reads TGCAGCGTTGCACACGGGGGTTTGGAGCAGTTCTTC.

The chain uses TRBV12-3 or TRBV12-4 and TRBJ1-1, with D possibly matching TRBD1 (6 bases). The CDR3 has 14 amino acids. Trimming took 5 bases from V and 1 from J, leaving 11 bases between them. The DNA of the CDR3 is TGTGCCAGCAGTCTTACGGACAGGAACACTGAAGCTTTCTTT. It encodes CASSLTDRNTEAFF.

This clonotype occurred a few times. The gene calls are TRBV27 and TRBJ2-7; TRBD1 or TRBD2 may be the D gene (5 bases each). V was pared by 4 bases and J by 3 bases, with 13 bases between. The CDR3 sequence is 14 residues long. Germline CDR1 MNHEY, CDR2 SMNVEV (reference sequence). CDR3 in DNA: TGTGCCAGCAGTTCTTCCTGGGGGTACTACGAGCAGTACTTC. It encodes CASSSSWGYYEQYF.

This clonotype has more than one count but fewer than ten. The chain has TRBV6-5 and TRBJ2-3; D possibly corresponds to TRBD2 (7 bases). V gave up 6 bases and J gave up 5 bases, with 15 bases separating them. CDR1 and CDR2 (germline): MNHEY, SVGAGI. The CDR3 is made up of 14 amino acids. CDR3 protein: CASSQGGGGDTQYF. The CDR3 DNA reads TGTGCCAGCAGCCAAGGGGGGGGGGGAGATACGCAGTATTTT.

The genes are TRBV19 and TRBJ1-1; TRBD1 might be the D (5 bases). The CDR3 consists of 15 residues. Germline CDR1 and CDR2: LNHDA and SQIVND (reference sequence). The V and J ends lost 5 bases and 3 bases respectively, with 16 bases between them. The CDR3 spells CASSWAAGDYTEAFF. CDR3 bases: TGTGCCAGTAGTTGGGCAGCGGGGGACTACACTGAAGCTTTCTTT.

This clonotype was detected a few times. The V gene is TRBV7-2, the J gene TRBJ1-2, with D unclear. Between the trimmed V and J ends, which lost 4 bases and 1 base, there was a span of 16 bases. The CDR3 extends over 16 amino acids. The germline V gene has CDR1 SGHTA and CDR2 FQGNSA. As DNA, the CDR3 is TGTGCCAGCAGCTCTGCTCACGGAAACTTTAACTATGGCTACACCTTC. It translates to CASSSAHGNFNYGYTF.

This chain connects TRBV4-3 to TRBJ1-2; the D gene is possibly TRBD1 (5 bases). Germline CDR1 LGHNA, CDR2 YSLEER. The CDR3 is 16 amino acids. Trimming left V 0 bases short and J 5 bases short, with 16 bases between. CDR3 sequence reads: CASSQEWGGGYYGYTF. The DNA for the CDR3 is TGCGCCAGCAGCCAAGAGTGGGGGGGAGGATATTATGGCTACACCTTC.

This clonotype was counted between two and nine times. The rearrangement uses TRBV19 and TRBJ2-6, with D possibly TRBD1 on 6 matching bases. The CDR3 totals 18 residues. Trimming shortened V by 4 bases and J by 0 bases, and 16 bases separated the two germline ends. CDR1 is LNHDA, CDR2 SQIVND, per germline (reference sequence). CDR3 sequence reads: CASSTSRTAISGANVLTF. Here the CDR3 DNA reads TGTGCCAGTAGTACATCCCGGACAGCCATCTCTGGGGCCAACGTCCTGACTTTC.

At least ten counts were recorded for this clonotype. The rearrangement joins TRBV6-5 to TRBJ2-1; maybe TRBD2 (5 bases). V was shortened by 5 bases and J by 0 bases, with 11 bases between the two germline ends. In germline, CDR1 is MNHEY, CDR2 SVGAGI. The CDR3 loop spans 15 amino acids. This CDR3 reads CASSTERSSYNEQFF. The CDR3 nucleotides read TGTGCCAGCAGTACCGAGCGGAGCTCCTACAATGAGCAGTTCTTC.

The V call is TRBV4-2, the J call TRBJ2-7; TRBD2 matches at 8 bases. V was clipped by 0 bases and J by 3 bases; unmatched bases: 7. The germline V gene encodes CDR1 LGHNA and CDR2 YNFKEQ. The CDR3 covers 16 residues. CDR3 nucleotide sequence: TGTGCCAGCAGCCAAGAGCTTGCGGGGGGTGGCTACGAGCAGTACTTC. Protein product: CASSQELAGGGYEQYF.

This chain uses TRBV6-6 with TRBJ2-2; 10 bases line up with TRBD2. V was clipped by 6 bases and J by 1 base; unmatched bases: 2. This CDR3 has 15 amino acids. Germline-derived CDR1 and CDR2 are MNHNY and SVGAGI (reference sequence). CDR3 loop: CASSPSGGNTGELFF. Here the CDR3 DNA reads TGTGCCAGCAGCCCTAGCGGGGGGAACACCGGGGAGCTGTTTTTT.

The sample holds many counts of this clonotype. This chain uses TRBV7-2 with TRBJ2-5; weak D call: TRBD2 (6 bases). CDR1 is SGHTA and CDR2 is FQGNSA in the germline V gene. V was shortened by 4 bases and J by 5 bases, with 17 bases between the two germline ends. The CDR3 runs 15 residues. The CDR3: CASSSSRGAWETQYF. As DNA, the CDR3 is TGTGCCAGCAGCTCCAGTCGCGGGGCCTGGGAGACCCAGTACTTC.

The chain recombines TRBV7-9 with TRBJ2-3, with 8 bases identical to TRBD2. The germline V gene has CDR1 SEHNR and CDR2 FQNEAQ (reference sequence). The V segment lost 4 bases and the J segment 5 bases; nucleotides outside the gene matches: 11. This CDR3 region has 16 residues. CDR3 DNA sequence: TGTGCCAGCAGCTCGGCGGCTAGCGGGCTCCGAGATACGCAGTATTTT. It translates to CASSSAASGLRDTQYF.

This clonotype was seen repeatedly, ten times or more. The chain employs TRBV4-2 and TRBJ2-3; possible D gene TRBD2, 5 bases. Germline values: CDR1 LGHNA, CDR2 YNFKEQ. Trimming removed 4 bases at V and 4 bases at J, with 9 bases between. The CDR3 is 13 amino acids. The CDR3, as DNA: TGTGCCAGCAGCCTCCCGGAGGCAGATACGCAGTATTTT. Translation gives CASSLPEADTQYF.